The sequence of this TCR beta chain was determined in a study of identical twins. Regarding this clonotype: Its antigen is as yet unknown.

MiXCR, applied by TCRdb to the 5' RACE reads, yields one record per CDR3 protein. The data contain 350,000 to 400,000 distinct CDR3 sequences, approximately 9.1% of them seen just once; the ten biggest clones take up around 8.6%. Regarding the study as a whole: Conclusions rested on cross-sectional statistics rather than following the same donors. For monozygotic twins, models underestimated out-of-frame TCR alpha sharing. The study found excess low generation probability among twin-shared out-of-frame alpha sequences.

After removal of 4 bases from V and 1 base from J, the junction contained 5 bases not matched to a gene. The CDR3 length is 16 residues. Germline loops: CDR1 SGHDT, CDR2 YYEEEE. Specimen: naive T cells sorted from blood. The chain links TRBV5-6 to TRBJ2-2; 9 bases are a match to TRBD2. The TCR comes from a woman between 45 and 65 years old in good health. CDR3 sequence (DNA): TGTGCCAGCAGCCCCCGGACTAGCGTGAACACCGGGGAGCTGTTTTTT. Protein sequence: CASSPRTSVNTGELFF.